Listed below are T cell receptor beta chains from one sample, sequenced in a study of T cell responses to AZD1222 COVID-19 vaccine. The assay was immunoSEQ multiplex PCR, and TCRdb's table has in-frame clones only and misses some. The sample contains some 170,000 clones, 80% to 90% of which appear only once. The sample here was peripheral blood, taken 28 days after the second dose of the MenACWY control vaccine. The origin of the receptors is an adult who received the MenACWY meningococcal vaccine as a control. The CDR3 runs from the conserved cysteine through the conserved F or W. A D gene is named only where the DNA matches it firmly. Clone size is not always given. Where it is, it says once, few, many or a class for expanded clones.

clone_size j_call d_call v_call cdr3_length cdr3_aa
- TRBJ1-2 TRBD1 TRBV28 16 CASSFLRPGQGSGYTF
- TRBJ2-7 - TRBV6-5 13 CASLPELADEQYF
- TRBJ1-5 - TRBV5-5 12 CASTDTNQPQHF
- TRBJ1-6 TRBD1 TRBV12-3/TRBV12-4 13 CASSYRGLTPLHF
- TRBJ2-3 - TRBV3-1/TRBV3-2 15 CASSPTGTSTDTQYF
- TRBJ1-1 - TRBV7-8 14 CASSLSQANTEAFF
- TRBJ1-2 TRBD1 TRBV9 15 CASSVEGRTGDGYTF
few TRBJ1-2 - TRBV18 14 CASSPTAENYGYTF
- TRBJ2-5 TRBD2 TRBV24-1 18 CATSKAGERGTGKETQYF
- TRBJ1-2 - TRBV11-2 14 CASSKDSGFYGYTF
- TRBJ1-1 - TRBV28 15 CASSSYFWGRTEAFF
- TRBJ1-4 - TRBV30 16 CAWSVLDRSPNEKLFF
- TRBJ1-2 - TRBV18 14 CASSPPSSSSDYTF
- TRBJ1-1 - TRBV19 12 CASSIPNTEAFF
once TRBJ2-7 - TRBV21-1 16 CASSKALHLGANEQYF
- TRBJ1-6 - TRBV28 11 CASCGNSPLHF
- TRBJ2-1 - TRBV4-3 12 CASSQRWNEQFF
- TRBJ1-3 - TRBV19 15 CASSHRRSEGNTIYF
- TRBJ1-1 TRBD1 TRBV5-8 15 CASSLRDRGNTEAFF
- TRBJ2-5 - TRBV12-3/TRBV12-4 12 CASTLGVETQYF
- TRBJ2-2 TRBD1 TRBV19 15 CASLRTGRDTGELFF
- TRBJ1-2 - TRBV6-6 13 CASSYGRGYGYTF
- TRBJ2-2 - TRBV18 17 CASSPEVLTTGTGELFF
- TRBJ1-1 - TRBV11-2 15 CASSFVDAANTEAFF
- TRBJ1-4 - TRBV5-1 14 CASSLGQGTEKLFF
- TRBJ2-3 - TRBV6-2/TRBV6-3 18 CASSYSDYRDSSTDTQYF
- TRBJ2-1 - TRBV7-2 16 CASSLVSGLLYNEQFF
- TRBJ2-1 - TRBV11-3 15 CASSLNRDTYNEQFF
- TRBJ1-5 - TRBV6-6 13 CASSYGGVQPQHF
- TRBJ1-4 - TRBV7-2 13 CASSLGRDEKLFF
- TRBJ1-5 - TRBV21-1 15 CASSKRQGDNQPQHF
- TRBJ2-7 - TRBV6-2/TRBV6-3 12 CASSQWQTQQYF
- TRBJ1-2 TRBD1 TRBV3-1/TRBV3-2 14 CASSHVTGGSGYTF
- TRBJ1-1 TRBD1 TRBV29-1 12 CSVDRQGAEAFF
- TRBJ2-2 - TRBV6-5 15 CASSYEEAGTRELFF
- TRBJ1-2 TRBD1 TRBV6-6 13 CASTRDRDYGYTF
- TRBJ1-1 TRBD1 TRBV5-1 15 CASRIGQEMNTEAFF
few TRBJ1-1 - TRBV28 14 CASSLGTVNTEAFF
- TRBJ1-6 - TRBV5-6 14 CASSFRVENSPLHF
- TRBJ1-4 - TRBV18 15 CASSPPGQPNEKLFF
once TRBJ1-5 - TRBV28 13 CASSLTGNQPQHF
once TRBJ2-1 TRBD2 TRBV6-5 14 CASRPAGGYNEQFF
- TRBJ1-1 - TRBV15 15 CATSRDQKTGTEAFF
- TRBJ1-6 - TRBV14 13 CASSRQGYSPLHF
once TRBJ1-5 - TRBV18 13 CASSPYTDQPQHF
once TRBJ2-7 - TRBV18 16 CASSPDGLSSLEVRYF